This TCR beta chain was sequenced during a study of regulatory T cells in long-lasting Graves disease. The germline gives CDR1 DFQATT, CDR2 SNEGSKA (reference sequence). Trimming cost V 1 base and J 5 bases; bases outside gene matches: 1. The CDR3 runs 13 residues. The study, taken as a whole, reports: Public clonotype sharing was higher in persistent than newly diagnosed patients. Accuracy was possibly reduced by small sample size.

Note on this clonotype: Its antigen is still unknown.

TCR beta libraries were built with iRepertoire HTBI primers and Arm-PCR of CDR3 regions. A single record per CDR3 protein comes from TCRdb applying MiXCR to the multiplex PCR reads. This table holds approximately 250,000 distinct CDR3 sequences, around 17% found once. Time point in this sample: newly diagnosed GD, antithyroid drugs for less than 3 months. TCR sequences were obtained from RNA taken from PBMCs. Graves' disease diagnoses used American Thyroid Association guidelines. One endocrinology department in Xi'an, China, was where patients came from. The chain uses TRBV20-1 and TRBJ2-5, with TRBD2 identical over 10 bases. The specimen was peripheral blood mononuclear cells (PBMCs), collected at new diagnosis, from a patient treated with antithyroid drugs. The receptor's source is a female donor with Graves disease. The CDR3 loop is CSARVSGRETQYF. Written as DNA, the CDR3 is TGCAGTGCTAGAGTTAGCGGGAGGGAGACCCAGTACTTC.